Below, 11 T cell receptor beta chains from the same sample are listed, as sequenced in a study of PD-L1 blockade in urothelial cancer. Time point in this sample: pretreatment peripheral blood. Assay used: immunoSEQ multiplex PCR; TCRdb lists only in-frame clones, some missing. The profile shows approximately 39,000 clones, about 82% of them singletons. The specimen comprised PBMCs, sampled around atezolizumab (anti-PD-L1) treatment. These TCRs come from an older man with urothelial cancer.

V and J are TRBV7-9 and TRBJ2-7; 7 nucleotides align to TRBD2. CDR3 size: 17 residues. V shed 5 bases, J shed 3 bases, and the junction held 16 bases outside the gene matches. Germline CDR1 reads SEHNR; CDR2 reads FQNEAQ (reference sequence). CDR3 DNA: TGTGCCAGCAGCCCCCCCGTGGGAGGGAAGGGAAGCTACGAGCAGTACTTC. Translated: CASSPPVGGKGSYEQYF.

The chain uses TRBV28 and TRBJ1-5, with D uncertain. The CDR3 consists of 15 residues. Germline CDR1 and CDR2: MDHEN and SYDVKM. V dropped 7 bases and J dropped 4 bases, with 17 bases sitting between them. The CDR3 loop is CASTFGGSRNQPQHF. The CDR3 DNA reads as TGTGCCAGCACATTCGGAGGGAGTAGGAATCAGCCCCAGCATTTT.

The chain combines TRBV14 with TRBJ2-5, with TRBD2 as a possible D gene (6 bases). CDR1 is SGHDN and CDR2 is FVKESK in the germline V gene. V was pared by 4 bases and J by 5 bases, with 11 bases between. This CDR3 region has 13 residues. CDR3 in amino acids: CASSPEGRETQYF. CDR3 coding DNA: TGTGCCAGCAGCCCGGAGGGCCGGGAGACCCAGTACTTC.

This chain's CDR3 is CASSQVLTGDQPQHF. As DNA, the CDR3 is TGCGCCAGCAGCCAAGTTCTTACAGGGGATCAGCCCCAGCATTTT. V gene TRBV4-1 combines with J gene TRBJ1-5, with 7 bases that match TRBD1. Germline loops: CDR1 MGHRA, CDR2 YSYEKL. CDR3 length equals 15 residues. Trimming cost V 1 base and J 5 bases; bases outside gene matches: 5.

The J gene is TRBJ1-1, the V gene TRBV30, with TRBD1 identical over 10 bases. This CDR3 comprises 14 residues. The ends lost 2 bases at V and 5 bases at J; junction bases unmatched: 5. The germline V gene encodes CDR1 GTSNPN and CDR2 SVGIG (reference sequence). The CDR3 loop reads CAWSLGTGDTEAFF. The CDR3 coding sequence is TGTGCCTGGAGTCTTGGGACAGGGGATACTGAAGCTTTCTTT.

The chain combines TRBV6-5 with TRBJ1-2, with 8 positions matching TRBD1. V was pared by 6 bases and J by 8 bases, with 14 bases of the junction left unmatched. CDR3 size: 15 residues. Germline loops: CDR1 MNHEY, CDR2 SVGAGI. The CDR3 region is CASRTRGQGSNGYTF. The CDR3 nucleotides read TGTGCCAGCAGAACCCGAGGACAGGGAAGTAACGGCTACACCTTC.

V is TRBV30 and J is TRBJ2-1; 13 bases are shared with TRBD2. Trimming removed 2 bases from V and 1 base from J; junction bases left unmatched: 14. The CDR3 is 20 residues long. CDR1 is GTSNPN and CDR2 is SVGIG in the germline V gene (reference sequence). The CDR3 bases are TGTGCCTGGAGTTCATTGGGACTAGCGGGAAATCAGGGGTCCTACAATGAGCAGTTCTTC. Translation gives CAWSSLGLAGNQGSYNEQFF.

CDR3 nucleotides: TGTGCCAGCAGAAACGGGGGACTTTATGGCTACACCTTC. Residues: CASRNGGLYGYTF. This chain links TRBV28 with TRBJ1-2; a possible D gene is TRBD1 (5 bases). This CDR3 has 13 amino acids. Per germline, CDR1 MDHEN and CDR2 SYDVKM. V was shortened by 6 bases and J by 5 bases, with 13 bases between the two germline ends.

The count of this clone is one. The gene calls are TRBV2 and TRBJ1-4; a weak D match, TRBD1 (6 bases). V was clipped by 5 bases and J by 3 bases, with 13 bases between them. This CDR3 contains 15 residues. Germline V CDR1 and CDR2: SNHLY, FYNNEI. DNA for the CDR3: TGTGCCAGCAGTCGAACCGGGACACCTAATGAAAAACTGTTTTTT. Protein: CASSRTGTPNEKLFF.

The chain is built from TRBV18 and TRBJ1-1, with no clear D. CDR1 is KGHSH, CDR2 LQKENI, per germline. This CDR3 spans 15 amino acids. Trimming left V 6 bases short and J 4 bases short, with 18 bases between. In DNA, the CDR3 is TGTGCCAGCTCCCCGATTGAGGGCTGGGGCACTGAAGCTTTCTTT. Its protein product is CASSPIEGWGTEAFF.

The rearrangement joins TRBV27 to TRBJ2-5, with TRBD2 matching over 10 bases. The germline CDR1 and CDR2 sequences are MNHEY and SMNVEV (reference sequence). After removal of 5 bases from V and 2 bases from J, the junction contained 5 bases not matched to a gene. This CDR3 is 15 amino acids long. CDR3: CASSLWTSGQETQYF. DNA for the CDR3: TGTGCCAGCAGTCTATGGACTAGCGGACAAGAGACCCAGTACTTC.